These 26 T cell receptor beta chains came from one sample sequenced in a study of control samples from healthy donors and cancer patients (dated by TCRdb to between 2020 and 2021). To prepare the library, the immunoSEQ multiplex PCR assay was applied. Entries here come from immuneACCESS through TCRdb and include only in-frame sequences with V and J called. Some clones fail to appear in such tables; in the studies checked, an unresolved V gene covers under half of the shortfall, and the cause of the remainder is unknown. Across this sample there are around 170,000 clones, with almost 90% seen only once. The top ten clonotypes cover approximately 1.5% of the sample. Input material: blood. These receptors were collected from a woman in her fifties or sixties in good health.

The CDR3 loop reads CASSQSPGQGTGVCNEEKLFF. Written as DNA, the CDR3 is TGCGCCAGCAGTCAATCGCCGGGACAGGGCACGGGGGTTTGTAATGAAGAAAAACTGTTTTTT. The genes are TRBV23-1 and TRBJ1-4, with 9 positions matching TRBD1. TRBV23-1 carries the ORF label, with uncertain function. The CDR3 sequence is 21 residues long. Unmatched junction bases numbered 22, after V lost 0 bases and J lost 8 bases.

The chain combines TRBV28 with TRBJ2-7; D uncertain. This CDR3 comprises 13 residues. Deletions cut 2 bases from V and 4 bases from J, with 9 bases between. Germline V gene data show CDR1 as MDHEN and CDR2 as SYDVKM. CDR3 nucleotide sequence: TGTGCCAGCAGTTTAAAGTCGGGTTACGAGCAGTACTTC. Protein product: CASSLKSGYEQYF.

This chain joins TRBV6-2 or TRBV6-3 and TRBJ2-2; D uncertain. CDR3 size: 17 residues. Germline V lookup: CDR1 MNHEY, CDR2 SVGEGT. V was clipped by 5 bases and J by 0 bases, with 16 bases between them. The CDR3 nucleotides are TGTGCCAGCAGTAACGGACGCTTTGCTCCGAACACCGGGGAGCTGTTTTTT. It is translated as CASSNGRFAPNTGELFF.

The chain links TRBV9 to TRBJ1-3; no clear D gene. Germline loops: CDR1 SGDLS, CDR2 YYNGEE. The CDR3 length is 15 residues. V gave up 0 bases and J gave up 0 bases, with 7 bases separating them. In nucleotides, the CDR3 is TGTGCCAGCAGCGTAGCCCTCGCCTCTGGAAACACCATATATTTT. It specifies CASSVALASGNTIYF.

This chain joins TRBV19 and TRBJ1-2; no reliable D call. The V gene lost 7 bases and the J gene lost 6 bases, with 15 bases spanning the gap. The CDR3 is 13 amino acids. CDR1 is LNHDA and CDR2 is SQIVND in the germline V gene (reference sequence). CDR3 coding DNA: TGTGCCAGTATGCCCTTCTCCGGGGATGGCTACACCTTC. Protein product: CASMPFSGDGYTF.

The rearrangement links TRBV7-8 to TRBJ1-1; D gene ambiguous. The V gene lost 1 base and the J gene lost 5 bases, with 11 bases spanning the gap. The CDR3 sequence is 14 residues long. Germline values: CDR1 SGHVS, CDR2 FQNEAQ. The CDR3 region is CASSLVQGQTEAFF. The CDR3 nucleotides are TGTGCCAGCAGCTTAGTTCAAGGTCAGACTGAAGCTTTCTTT.

DNA of the CDR3: TGTGCCAGCAGCCTGGGCGGGGGGCGACAGAACACTGAAGCTTTCTTT. It yields the protein CASSLGGGRQNTEAFF. This rearrangement joins TRBV16 to TRBJ1-1; possible D gene TRBD1, 6 bases. Trimming shortened V by 4 bases and J by 1 base, and 16 bases separated the two germline ends. This CDR3 comprises 16 residues. CDR1 KGHSY and CDR2 FQNENV come from the germline V gene.

The chain joins TRBV18 to TRBJ1-1, with D uncertain. From germline, CDR1 is KGHSH and CDR2 LQKENI. This CDR3 is 13 amino acids long. Trimming removed 2 bases at V and 7 bases at J, with 11 bases between. The CDR3 DNA is TGTGCCAGCTCACCAGGCGGATATAGTGAAGCTTTCTTT. This encodes CASSPGGYSEAFF.

To note about this clone: The same CDR3 is also encoded by other DNA sequences in this sample. The V gene is TRBV19, the J gene TRBJ1-1; no definite D call. V was shortened by 3 bases and J by 2 bases, with 10 bases between the two germline ends. CDR1 is LNHDA and CDR2 is SQIVND in the germline V gene (reference sequence). This CDR3 is 14 amino acids long. The CDR3 here is CASSIGGLNTEAFF. The CDR3 DNA sequence: TGTGCCAGTAGTATCGGAGGGTTAAACACTGAAGCTTTCTTT.

V gene TRBV30 combines with J gene TRBJ2-7, with 11 positions matching TRBD2. This CDR3 spans 16 amino acids. Germline CDR1 and CDR2: GTSNPN and SVGIG (reference sequence). The V segment lost 3 bases and the J segment 6 bases; nucleotides outside the gene matches: 13. CDR3 bases: TGTGCCTGGAGGCAAAGGGTTAGCGGGAGGGCCTCCGAGCAGTACTTC. Translated: CAWRQRVSGRASEQYF.

This clone was seen only once. V gene TRBV6-5 combines with J gene TRBJ1-1, with a possible D match to TRBD1 (6 bases). V was trimmed by 7 bases and J by 0 bases, leaving 12 bases between them. Germline V gives CDR1 MNHEY, CDR2 SVGAGI. The CDR3 is made up of 14 amino acids. Written as DNA, the CDR3 is TGTGCCAGCAAAAGGACAGCGATGAACACTGAAGCTTTCTTT. It encodes CASKRTAMNTEAFF.

The chain has TRBV29-1 and TRBJ2-1, with 13 bases identical to TRBD2. Per the germline V gene, CDR1 is SQVTM and CDR2 is ANQGSEA. V shed 5 bases, J shed 7 bases, and the junction held 8 bases outside the gene matches. The CDR3 runs to 15 residues. The CDR3 spells CSVHGLAGVGNEQFF. The CDR3 DNA reads TGCAGCGTTCACGGACTAGCGGGAGTAGGAAATGAGCAGTTCTTC.

The chain recombines TRBV3-1 (or the pseudogene TRBV3-2) with TRBJ2-5; D gene ambiguous. Per germline, CDR1 LGHDT and CDR2 YNNKEL (reference sequence). Trimming stripped 0 bases from V and 7 bases from J, with 18 bases between. This CDR3 has 16 amino acids. The CDR3 DNA is TGTGCCAGCAGCCAAGAGGTCTCTATCAGCCTTGGGACCCAGTACTTC. It is translated as CASSQEVSISLGTQYF.

J is TRBJ1-1 and V is TRBV10-3; D is perhaps TRBD1 (5 bases). Germline V CDR1 and CDR2: ENHRY, SYGVKD. The CDR3 consists of 15 residues. V was cut by 1 base and J by 5 bases, with 14 bases left in between. The CDR3 reads CAISEFGGESTEAFF. In DNA form, the CDR3 reads TGTGCCATCAGTGAGTTTGGAGGGGAGTCGACTGAAGCTTTCTTT.

The chain employs TRBV2 and TRBJ2-5, with 11 bases lining up with TRBD1. V was pared by 6 bases and J by 4 bases, with 4 bases of the junction left unmatched. Germline V gene data show CDR1 as SNHLY and CDR2 as FYNNEI. This CDR3 has 14 residues. CDR3 protein: CASRGTGGGETQYF. The CDR3 DNA follows: TGTGCCAGCAGGGGGACAGGGGGAGGAGAGACCCAGTACTTC. Based on the CDR3 plus reference TRBV2 and TRBJ2-5, the full variable domain is EPEVTQTPSHQVTQMGQEVILRCVPISNHLYFYWYRQILGQKVEFLVSFYNNEISEKSEIFDDQFSVERPDGSNFTLKIRSTKLEDSAMYFCASRGTGGGETQYFGPGTRLLVL.

V usage is TRBV29-1 and J usage is TRBJ1-1; no firm D call. V was pared by 5 bases and J by 3 bases, with 13 bases between. The CDR3 is 13 amino acids. CDR1 is SQVTM, CDR2 ANQGSEA, per germline. CDR3 in amino acids: CSVLRSMDTEAFF. The CDR3 region has the DNA TGCAGCGTTCTCCGGTCTATGGACACTGAAGCTTTCTTT.

The rearrangement uses TRBV10-1 and TRBJ2-7, with 8 bases identical to TRBD1. CDR3 size: 13 residues. Germline V CDR1 and CDR2: WNHNN, SYGVQD (reference sequence). V lost 8 bases, J lost 4 bases, and 7 bases stayed unmatched. The CDR3 region is CASLRQGMYEQYF. In nucleotides, the CDR3 is TGCGCCAGCCTGCGACAGGGGATGTACGAGCAGTACTTC.

V and J are TRBV27 and TRBJ2-5; D is perhaps TRBD1 (5 bases). The V and J ends lost 0 bases and 1 base respectively, with 15 bases between them. Germline CDR1 is MNHEY and CDR2 is SMNVEV (reference sequence). CDR3 size: 17 residues. The CDR3 is CASSLSRVYLSQETQYF. The CDR3 nucleotides are TGTGCCAGCAGTTTATCCAGGGTCTATTTGTCCCAAGAGACCCAGTACTTC.

This chain connects TRBV30 to TRBJ2-5; D not resolved. CDR1 is GTSNPN, CDR2 SVGIG, per germline (reference sequence). Between the trimmed V and J ends, which lost 2 bases and 2 bases, there was a span of 9 bases. The CDR3 consists of 13 residues. The CDR3 DNA sequence: TGTGCCTGGAGTTATACGTATCAAGAGACCCAGTACTTC. It yields the protein CAWSYTYQETQYF.

This sequence joins TRBV19 and TRBJ1-5, with 7 bases matching TRBD1. The CDR3 is 14 residues long. Per germline, CDR1 LNHDA and CDR2 SQIVND (reference sequence). The J segment lost 4 bases and the V segment lost 5 bases, leaving 5 bases of the junction unmatched. The CDR3 nucleotides are TGTGCCAGTAGTCCCGGGACAGTGAATCAGCCCCAGCATTTT. Translated, it gives CASSPGTVNQPQHF. The variable domain in full, completed from reference TRBV19 and TRBJ1-5, reads DGGITQSPKYLFRKEGQNVTLSCEQNLNHDAMYWYRQDPGQGLRLIYYSQIVNDFQKGDIAEGYSVSREKKESFPLTVTSAQKNPTAFYLCASSPGTVNQPQHFGDGTRLSIL.

This chain links TRBV11-2 with TRBJ2-5, with D possibly TRBD1 on 6 matching bases. This CDR3 contains 16 residues. CDR1 is SGHAT, CDR2 FQNNGV, per germline. V was cut by 2 bases and J by 2 bases, with 15 bases left in between. The CDR3: CASSLRPTGLQETQYF. As DNA, the CDR3 is TGTGCCAGCAGCTTAAGACCCACAGGGTTACAAGAGACCCAGTACTTC.

This chain links TRBV12-1 with TRBJ1-6; TRBD1, the D gene given by the table, was not confirmed from the DNA. TRBV12-1 is deemed a pseudogene. This CDR3 has 16 amino acids. CDR3: CASSFPGLCSNSPLHF. As DNA, the CDR3 is TGTGCCAGCAGCTTTCCTGGGCTGTGTTCTAATTCACCCCTCCACTTT.

The rearrangement uses TRBV7-9 and TRBJ2-2; TRBD2 matches 13 bases. CDR1 is SEHNR, CDR2 FQNEAQ, per germline (reference sequence). With 5 bases clipped from V and 6 bases from J, the junction kept 3 bases outside the gene matches. This CDR3 contains 15 residues. The CDR3 DNA reads TGTGCCAGCAGCCGGACTAGCGGGGGTTCCGGGGAGCTGTTTTTT. It yields the protein CASSRTSGGSGELFF.

This chain uses TRBV5-1 with TRBJ2-2, with D possibly called TRBD1 or TRBD2 (5 bases each). Trimming cost V 5 bases and J 0 bases, with 5 bases left between them. CDR3 length: 13 amino acids. CDR1 and CDR2 (germline): SGHRS, YFSETQ. CDR3 bases: TGCGCCAGCAGGGGGGCGAACACCGGGGAGCTGTTTTTT. Its protein is CASRGANTGELFF.

This rearrangement joins TRBV5-1 to TRBJ2-6, with D possibly TRBD1 on 5 matching bases. Per the germline V gene, CDR1 is SGHRS and CDR2 is YFSETQ. The CDR3 has 14 amino acids. V was pared by 4 bases and J by 8 bases, with 13 bases between. The CDR3 DNA reads TGCGCCAGCAGCCCCGGTGGGGCCACCAACGTCCTGACTTTC. It yields the protein CASSPGGATNVLTF.

The gene calls are TRBV28 and TRBJ1-5; D gene unclear. This CDR3 comprises 12 residues. The ends were cut back, 6 bases at V and 3 bases at J, with 6 bases in the middle. Germline assignment: CDR1 MDHEN and CDR2 SYDVKM. The CDR3 here is CASRVLNQPQHF. As DNA, the CDR3 is TGTGCCAGCAGGGTTCTCAATCAGCCCCAGCATTTT.